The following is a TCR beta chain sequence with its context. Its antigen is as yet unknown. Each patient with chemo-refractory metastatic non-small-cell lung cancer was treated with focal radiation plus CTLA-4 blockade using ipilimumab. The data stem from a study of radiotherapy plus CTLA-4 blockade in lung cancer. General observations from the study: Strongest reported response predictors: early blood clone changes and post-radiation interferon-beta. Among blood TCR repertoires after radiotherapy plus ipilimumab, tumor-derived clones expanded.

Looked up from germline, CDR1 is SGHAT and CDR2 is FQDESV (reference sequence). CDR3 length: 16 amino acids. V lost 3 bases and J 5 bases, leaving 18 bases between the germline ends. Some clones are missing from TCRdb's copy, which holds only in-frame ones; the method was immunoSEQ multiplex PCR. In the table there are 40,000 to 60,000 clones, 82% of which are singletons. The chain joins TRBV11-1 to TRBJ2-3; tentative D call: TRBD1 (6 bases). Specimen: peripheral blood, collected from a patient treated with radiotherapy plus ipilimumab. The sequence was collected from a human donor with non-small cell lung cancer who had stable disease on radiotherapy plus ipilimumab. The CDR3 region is CASSFDSIPRGDTQYF. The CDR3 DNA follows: TGTGCCAGCAGCTTCGACAGCATCCCCAGGGGAGATACGCAGTATTTT.